A single T cell receptor (beta chain) is shown here with its context. Its specificity is unknown. The data are from a study of blood T cells in healthy people across ages. Overall study results and limits: Per million T cells, TCR beta diversity dropped roughly linearly as age increased.

Together with a sample-barcoded 5' primer, a J-beta primer mix was included in a second PCR lasting about 7 to 12 cycles. Carrying 12 random nucleotides, a template-switch adaptor labeled each individual cDNA molecule. In TCRdb, the 5' RACE reads were re-called with MiXCR into one record per CDR3 protein. Counted here are roughly 800,000 distinct CDR3 sequences, 25% occurring once; the ten biggest clones make up 9.4%. The length of the CDR3 is 15 residues. Germline V gene data show CDR1 as SGHRS and CDR2 as YFSETQ. Trimming left V 2 bases short and J 10 bases short, with 16 bases between. This same sample was also part of a study on T cells of mothers and their children. Turning to that study: Barcodes for each sample and 2-4 random nucleotides were added by the M1S primer used in the second PCR. Related mother and child pairs showed slightly greater overlap (not significant) than unrelated pairs did.

This receptor was taken from a boy aged 5-17 years in good health. The sequencing sample was made of blood. V and J are TRBV5-1 and TRBJ1-6; no firm D call. The CDR3 is CASSLDGKISSPLHF. The CDR3 region has the DNA TGCGCCAGCAGCTTAGACGGGAAAATAAGCTCACCCCTCCACTTT.